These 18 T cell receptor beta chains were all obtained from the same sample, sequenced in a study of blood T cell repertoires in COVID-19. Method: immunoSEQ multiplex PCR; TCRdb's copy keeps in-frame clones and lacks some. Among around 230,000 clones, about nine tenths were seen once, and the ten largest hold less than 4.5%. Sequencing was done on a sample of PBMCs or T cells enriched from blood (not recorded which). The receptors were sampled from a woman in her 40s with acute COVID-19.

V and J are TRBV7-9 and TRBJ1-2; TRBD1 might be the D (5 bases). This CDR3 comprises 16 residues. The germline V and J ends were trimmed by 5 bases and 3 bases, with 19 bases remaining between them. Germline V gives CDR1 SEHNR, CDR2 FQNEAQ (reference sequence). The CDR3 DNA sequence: TGTGCCAGCAGCGCGTTCCGAGGCAGGGCTGACTATGGCTACACCTTC. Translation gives CASSAFRGRADYGYTF.

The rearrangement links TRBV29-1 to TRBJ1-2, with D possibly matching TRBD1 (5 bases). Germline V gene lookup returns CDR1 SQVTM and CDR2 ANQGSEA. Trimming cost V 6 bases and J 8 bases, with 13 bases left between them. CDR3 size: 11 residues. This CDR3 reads CSVIQGGGYTF. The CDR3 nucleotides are TGCAGCGTGATTCAGGGAGGGGGCTACACCTTC.

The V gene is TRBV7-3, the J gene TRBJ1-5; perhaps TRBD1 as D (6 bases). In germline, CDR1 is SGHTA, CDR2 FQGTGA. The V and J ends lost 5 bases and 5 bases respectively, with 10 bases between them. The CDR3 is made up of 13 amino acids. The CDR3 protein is CASSPDSDQPQHF. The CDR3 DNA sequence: TGTGCCAGCAGCCCGGACAGTGATCAGCCCCAGCATTTT.

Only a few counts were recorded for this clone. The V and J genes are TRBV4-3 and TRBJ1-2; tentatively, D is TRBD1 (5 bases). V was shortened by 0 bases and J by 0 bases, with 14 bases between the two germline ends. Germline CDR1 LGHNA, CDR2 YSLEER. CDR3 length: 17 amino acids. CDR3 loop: CASSQDSAGRTNYGYTF. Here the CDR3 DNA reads TGCGCCAGCAGCCAAGATAGTGCGGGGCGCACTAACTATGGCTACACCTTC.

CDR3 in amino acids: CASSLDRGLDYGYTF. The CDR3, as DNA: TGTGCCAGCAGCTTGGACAGGGGGCTAGACTATGGCTACACCTTC. The chain employs TRBV7-2 and TRBJ1-2; TRBD1 matches at 11 bases. The V segment lost 3 bases and the J segment 3 bases; nucleotides outside the gene matches: 3. The CDR3 sequence is 15 residues long. Germline-derived CDR1 and CDR2 are SGHTA and FQGNSA.

In nucleotides, the CDR3 is TGTGCCAGTAAGGGACAGCGCGGCACCGGGGAGCTGTTTTTT. Protein product: CASKGQRGTGELFF. The J gene is TRBJ2-2, the V gene TRBV19, with 7 bases fitting TRBD1. Germline V gene sequence: CDR1 LNHDA, CDR2 SQIVND (reference sequence). V was pared by 7 bases and J by 4 bases, with 6 bases of the junction left unmatched. The CDR3 sequence is 14 residues long.

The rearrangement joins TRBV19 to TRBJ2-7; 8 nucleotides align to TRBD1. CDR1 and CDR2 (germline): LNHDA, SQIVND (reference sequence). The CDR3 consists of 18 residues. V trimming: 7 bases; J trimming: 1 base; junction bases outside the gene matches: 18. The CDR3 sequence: CASIRGWDRRPFSYEQYV. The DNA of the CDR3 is TGTGCCAGTATCCGCGGCTGGGACAGGCGACCATTTTCCTACGAGCAGTACGTC.

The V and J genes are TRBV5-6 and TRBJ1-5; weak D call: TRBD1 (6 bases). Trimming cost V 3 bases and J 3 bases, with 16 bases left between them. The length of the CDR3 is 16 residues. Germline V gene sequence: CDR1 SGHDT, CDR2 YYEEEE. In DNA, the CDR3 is TGTGCCAGCAGCTCCTCGGGAACAGGGCTCAATCAGCCCCAGCATTTT. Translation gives CASSSSGTGLNQPQHF. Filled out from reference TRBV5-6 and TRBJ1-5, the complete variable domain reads DAGVTQSPTHLIKTRGQQVTLRCSPKSGHDTVSWYQQALGQGPQFIFQYYEEEERQRGNFPDRFSGHQFPNYSSELNVNALLLGDSALYLCASSSSGTGLNQPQHFGDGTRLSIL.

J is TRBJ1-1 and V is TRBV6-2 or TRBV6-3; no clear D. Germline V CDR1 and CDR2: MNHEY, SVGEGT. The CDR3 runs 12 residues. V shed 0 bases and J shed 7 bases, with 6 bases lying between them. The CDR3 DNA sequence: TGTGCCAGCAGTTACTCGGGCAGTGAAGCTTTCTTT. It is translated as CASSYSGSEAFF.

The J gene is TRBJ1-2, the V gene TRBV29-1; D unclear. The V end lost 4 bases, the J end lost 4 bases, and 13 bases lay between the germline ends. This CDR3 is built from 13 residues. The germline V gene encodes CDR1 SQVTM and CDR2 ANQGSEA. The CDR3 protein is CSVVEGGFYGYTF. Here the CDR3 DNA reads TGCAGCGTTGTGGAAGGAGGCTTCTATGGCTACACCTTC.

The CDR3 region is CASRRTGGQNSPLHF. CDR3 bases: TGTGCCAGTAGGCGGACAGGGGGCCAGAATTCACCCCTCCACTTT. The chain joins TRBV19 to TRBJ1-6, with 11 bases identical to TRBD1. The length of the CDR3 is 15 residues. V was pared by 6 bases and J by 7 bases, with 5 bases of the junction left unmatched. Germline CDR1 is LNHDA and CDR2 is SQIVND (reference sequence). The full variable domain, its missing parts supplied by reference TRBV19 and TRBJ1-6, is DGGITQSPKYLFRKEGQNVTLSCEQNLNHDAMYWYRQDPGQGLRLIYYSQIVNDFQKGDIAEGYSVSREKKESFPLTVTSAQKNPTAFYLCASRRTGGQNSPLHFGNGTRLTVT.

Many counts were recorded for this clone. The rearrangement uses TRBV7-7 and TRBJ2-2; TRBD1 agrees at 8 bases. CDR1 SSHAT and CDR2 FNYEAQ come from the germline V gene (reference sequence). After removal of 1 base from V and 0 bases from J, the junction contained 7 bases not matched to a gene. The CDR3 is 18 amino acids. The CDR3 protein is CASSLGTGLGANTGELFF. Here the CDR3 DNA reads TGTGCCAGCAGCTTAGGGACAGGGCTGGGAGCGAACACCGGGGAGCTGTTTTTT.

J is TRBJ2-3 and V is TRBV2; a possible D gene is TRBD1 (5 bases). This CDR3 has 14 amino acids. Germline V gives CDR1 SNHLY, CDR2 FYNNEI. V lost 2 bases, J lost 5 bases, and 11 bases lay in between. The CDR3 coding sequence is TGTGCCAGCAGTGAACGCAGGGCCGGAGATACGCAGTATTTT. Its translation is CASSERRAGDTQYF.

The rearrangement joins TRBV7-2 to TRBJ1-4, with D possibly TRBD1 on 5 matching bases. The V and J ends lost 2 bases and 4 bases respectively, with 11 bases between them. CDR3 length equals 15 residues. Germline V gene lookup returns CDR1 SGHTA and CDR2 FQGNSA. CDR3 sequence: CASSLFGQNNEKLFF. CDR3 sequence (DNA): TGTGCCAGCAGCTTATTTGGACAAAATAATGAAAAACTGTTTTTT.

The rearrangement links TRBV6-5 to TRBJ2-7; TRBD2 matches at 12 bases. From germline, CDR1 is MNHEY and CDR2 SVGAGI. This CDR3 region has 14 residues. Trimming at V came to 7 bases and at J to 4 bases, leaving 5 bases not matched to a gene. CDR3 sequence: CASTQTSGGYEQYF. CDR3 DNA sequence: TGTGCCAGCACTCAGACTAGCGGGGGATACGAGCAGTACTTC.

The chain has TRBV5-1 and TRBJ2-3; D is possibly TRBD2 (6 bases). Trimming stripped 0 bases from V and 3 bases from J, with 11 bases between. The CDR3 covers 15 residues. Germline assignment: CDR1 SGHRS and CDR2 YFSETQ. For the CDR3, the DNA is TGCGCCAGCAGCTTGGACGGGGGACGAACAGATACGCAGTATTTT. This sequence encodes CASSLDGGRTDTQYF.

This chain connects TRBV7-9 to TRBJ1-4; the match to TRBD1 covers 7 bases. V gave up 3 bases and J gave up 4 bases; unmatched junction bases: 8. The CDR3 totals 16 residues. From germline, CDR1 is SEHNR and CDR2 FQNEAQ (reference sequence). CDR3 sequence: CASSFPPGQRNEKLFF. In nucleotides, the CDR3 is TGTGCCAGCAGCTTCCCGCCGGGACAGCGTAATGAAAAACTGTTTTTT.

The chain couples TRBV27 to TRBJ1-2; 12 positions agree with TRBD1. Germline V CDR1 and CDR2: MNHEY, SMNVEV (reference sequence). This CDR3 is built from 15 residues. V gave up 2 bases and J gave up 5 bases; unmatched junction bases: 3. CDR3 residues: CASSLAGQGAYGYTF. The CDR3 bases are TGTGCCAGCAGTTTAGCGGGACAGGGGGCGTATGGCTACACCTTC.